This section outlines one TCR beta chain sequence together with its context. Its antigen is not yet known. Base qualities are not provided; no much larger clone lies one nucleotide away. Library generation was performed with the immunoSEQ multiplex PCR assay. For TCR sequencing, RNA was extracted from every sample and reverse transcribed into cDNA to serve as template. First-strand cDNA was synthesized with SuperScript III using a 2:1 mix of oligo-dT and random hexamers. A synthetic immune receptor repertoire was used to gauge amplification bias, and whatever bias remained was removed computationally. In the authors' own workflow: Raw reads were preprocessed for error removal, and CDR3 was defined according to IMGT conventions as running from the conserved cysteine to phenylalanine. To get clonality, Shannon entropy was normalized by log2 of the number of productive unique TCRs and the result was subtracted from 1. Whether scalp clones were CD4 or CD8 was inferred by matching scalp TCRbeta sequences against CD4 and CD8 repertoires sorted from blood. The immuneACCESS repertoire file appears here via TCRdb, limited to in-frame rearrangements. These files lack a portion of the clones; in checked studies, under half of the deficit traces to unresolved V genes, and the cause of the others is not known. V, J and clone size are those of that table, while D and trimming were read from the DNA. Present in this sample are some 220,000 clones, roughly 56% of which were seen just once. Together, the top ten hold around 1.6% of the sample.

The CDR3 numbers 14 residues from cysteine through phenylalanine. Just CDR3 DNA is preserved here, 42 bases in frame from base 1. The junction shows trimming of 6 bases on V and 9 bases on J, and the gene matches do not reach 12 bases of it. Sequences SQVTM (CDR1) and ANQGSEA (CDR2) are obtained from the germline V gene. This sample was taken from a study of CD8+ T cells in alopecia areata (dated by TCRdb to the late 2010s). Regarding the research as a whole: Treated patients were enrolled in an open-label pilot trial of oral tofacitinib, 5 to 10 mg twice daily, for moderate-to-severe alopecia areata. In humans, TCRbeta sequencing was performed on scalp tissue and on sorted CD4+ and CD8+ peripheral blood T cells from healthy controls and from patients with patchy or totalis/universalis alopecia areata. RNA came from the PAXgene miRNA kit for fixed scalp, the miRNeasy kit for PBMCs, and the RNeasy kit for mouse skin. Scalp clonality was compared across normal scalp (n=4), patchy alopecia areata scalp (n=8), and alopecia totalis/universalis scalp (n=8). High-throughput TCRbeta sequencing was used to examine T cell clonal expansion in alopecia areata in both the C3H/HeJ mouse model and human patients. Patients stayed on tofacitinib for 6 to 18 months and then had 6 months of follow-up off drug so that delayed response and recurrence could be assessed. TCRbeta CDR3 regions were amplified by immunoSEQ multiplex PCR using 35 Vbeta forward and 13 Jbeta reverse primers. Disease severity in treated patients was measured with the SALT score, which quantifies the percentage of affected scalp surface area. Biopsies were taken from tofacitinib-treated patients at baseline and again at 4 and 24 weeks into treatment, and several of those patients also had a later scalp biopsy.

The time point tag for this specimen amounts to: around 4 weeks on oral tofacitinib. Reading the label with the study, this specimen's treatment or condition is: oral pan-JAK inhibitor, 5-10 mg twice daily. Peripheral blood and lesional scalp punch biopsies were obtained from patients with alopecia areata. PBMCs were isolated by density centrifugation and stained for CD3, CD4 and CD8, and CD4+ and CD8+ T cells were sorted on a FACSAria. Study-level results and caveats: Compared with normal scalp, lesional scalp, particularly in alopecia totalis/universalis, had higher clonality and more expanded CD8+ clones, which suggests antigenic drive. Unlike mouse skin, where gammadelta T cells dominate, normal human skin contains resident alphabeta T cells that get sequenced too, which complicates analysis of the scalp TCR repertoire. TCR sequences shared between patients were less clear than in mice, possibly partly because of HLA diversity in the patient population. Tofacitinib significantly lowered scalp clonality and the number of expanded CD8+ clones among the top 100 scalp clones. Because the treated cohort was small and had only one nonresponder, larger studies are needed to examine links between baseline CD8+ expansion and response. Many expanded lesional clones persisted in scalp and blood during tofacitinib treatment, which may partly explain relapse after stopping treatment.

The chain links TRBV29-1 with TRBJ2-3, with 10 bases in between that match TRBD2. Sequenced material: CD4+ T cells sorted from blood, taken at week 4, from a patient treated with tofacitinib. The clonotype was recovered from a human donor with alopecia areata. CDR3 sequence: CSVGLAAPQETQYF. The sequence in DNA is TGCAGCGTAGGACTAGCGGCCCCGCAAGAAACGCAGTATTTT.